This entry lists 15 T cell receptor beta chains sequenced from one sample in a study of OX40 agonist ivuxolimab in advanced cancers. Method: immunoSEQ multiplex PCR; TCRdb's copy keeps in-frame clones and lacks some. Of tens of thousands of clones in the sample, roughly 89% were seen once. This material consisted of CD4+ or CD8+ T cells sorted from blood, taken in a trial of the OX40 agonist ivuxolimab. All receptors come from an adult with an advanced solid tumor such as melanoma, head and neck, liver or kidney cancer.

This chain connects TRBV6-1 to TRBJ2-1; no clear D. V shed 1 base and J shed 3 bases, with 13 bases lying between them. Germline-derived CDR1 and CDR2 are MNHNS and SASEGT. The CDR3 is 16 amino acids. CDR3 DNA: TGTGCCAGCAGTGAAGAGGCCCTTACTTTCTACAATGAGCAGTTCTTC. Its protein product is CASSEEALTFYNEQFF.

This clone was detected only a few times. V usage is TRBV7-3 and J usage is TRBJ2-1, with 14 bases lining up with TRBD2. V gave up 4 bases and J gave up 9 bases; unmatched junction bases: 8. The CDR3 is 16 residues long. Germline-derived CDR1 and CDR2 are SGHTA and FQGTGA. CDR3 nucleotide sequence: TGTGCCAGCAGCTCGAAGACTAGCGGGAGGGCCGCTGAGCAGTTCTTC. The encoded protein is CASSSKTSGRAAEQFF.

This chain's CDR3 is CASRPYGGRIVTGANVLTF. The CDR3 DNA reads TGTGCCAGCAGACCCTACGGGGGGCGGATTGTCACTGGGGCCAACGTCCTGACTTTC. The rearrangement uses TRBV2 and TRBJ2-6, with D possibly TRBD2 on 7 matching bases. Trimming took off 6 bases at V and 2 bases at J, with 23 bases between the two ends. CDR3 length equals 19 residues. Per the germline V gene, CDR1 is SNHLY and CDR2 is FYNNEI.

Only one count was recorded for this clone. The chain couples TRBV18 to TRBJ2-7, with 10 bases matching TRBD2. The germline V gene encodes CDR1 KGHSH and CDR2 LQKENI. Trimming at V came to 3 bases and at J to 2 bases, leaving 4 bases not matched to a gene. The length of the CDR3 is 15 residues. The CDR3, as DNA: TGTGCCAGCTCACCGGGACTAGCGCAAGCCTACGAGCAGTACTTC. Encoded protein: CASSPGLAQAYEQYF.

The CDR3 loop is CASSLMLADYNEQFF. The DNA for the CDR3 is TGTGCCAGCAGCTTAATGCTAGCGGACTACAATGAGCAGTTCTTC. The J gene is TRBJ2-1, the V gene TRBV7-3; 7 bases match TRBD2. This CDR3 has 15 residues. Per the germline V gene, CDR1 is SGHTA and CDR2 is FQGTGA. J gave up 3 bases and V 1 base, and 3 bases lay outside the gene matches. Full variable domain (rest looked up from reference TRBV7-3 and TRBJ2-1): GAGVSQTPSNKVTEKGKYVELRCDPISGHTALYWYRQSLGQGPEFLIYFQGTGAADDSGLPNDRFFAVRPEGSVSTLKIQRTERGDSAVYLCASSLMLADYNEQFFGPGTRLTVL.

Points on this clone: Germline and junction disagree at one end, which may indicate a read error. The chain joins TRBV29-1 to TRBJ1-1; maybe TRBD1 (5 bases). Per germline, CDR1 SQVTM and CDR2 ANQGSEA. This CDR3 has 14 amino acids. CDR3 residues: CSVGRDPSNSEAFF. CDR3 bases: TGCAGCGTTGGCCGGGACCCTTCAAACAGTGAAGCTTTCTTT.

In regard to this clone: At one boundary the junction diverges from the germline segment, which might be a read error. The rearrangement links TRBV19 to TRBJ1-1, with TRBD1 matching 9 bases. The CDR3 is 16 residues long. Germline assignment: CDR1 LNHDA and CDR2 SQIVND (reference sequence). In DNA, the CDR3 is TGTGCCAGTAGCCGAAGTCCCGGGACAGGGAACGCTGAAGCTTTCTTT. Translation: CASSRSPGTGNAEAFF.

The V gene is TRBV30, the J gene TRBJ2-3, with 11 bases that match TRBD2. The CDR3 runs 18 residues. Germline CDR1 and CDR2: GTSNPN and SVGIG (reference sequence). After removal of 0 bases from V and 5 bases from J, the junction contained 13 bases not matched to a gene. The CDR3 here is CAWSVGRVAGGPGDTQYF. The CDR3 bases are TGTGCCTGGAGTGTGGGAAGGGTAGCGGGAGGGCCTGGAGATACGCAGTATTTT.

V is TRBV5-4 and J is TRBJ1-5, with D possibly being TRBD1 (5 bases). CDR3 length: 16 amino acids. CDR1 is SGHNT, CDR2 YYREEE, per germline (reference sequence). V was trimmed by 3 bases and J by 1 base, leaving 14 bases between them. DNA for the CDR3: TGTGCCAGCAGCTCAGACGGGGCAGGGAGCAATCAGCCCCAGCATTTT. This sequence encodes CASSSDGAGSNQPQHF.

This chain links TRBV7-9 with TRBJ2-3; 8 bases are a match to TRBD2. The CDR3 is 16 residues long. With 4 bases clipped from V and 2 bases from J, the junction kept 8 bases outside the gene matches. Germline-derived CDR1 and CDR2 are SEHNR and FQNEAQ (reference sequence). The CDR3 bases are TGTGCCAGCAGCTCAACTAGCGGTCACACCACAGATACGCAGTATTTT. Its protein is CASSSTSGHTTDTQYF. Filled out from reference TRBV7-9 and TRBJ2-3, the complete variable domain reads DTGVSQNPRHKITKRGQNVTFRCDPISEHNRLYWYRQTLGQGPEFLTYFQNEAQLEKSRLLSDRFSAERPKGSFSTLEIQRTEQGDSAMYLCASSSTSGHTTDTQYFGPGTRLTVL.

This clone is a singleton in its sample. DNA of the CDR3: TGTGCCTGGAGTCCTAACACAGATACGCAGTATTTT. It translates to CAWSPNTDTQYF. This chain connects TRBV30 to TRBJ2-3; D remains unclear. Trimming stripped 2 bases from V and 2 bases from J, with 5 bases between. The V gene's germline CDR1 is GTSNPN and CDR2 SVGIG (reference sequence). The CDR3 loop spans 12 amino acids.

The gene calls are TRBV2 and TRBJ2-7; TRBD1 matches 8 bases. Germline V lookup: CDR1 SNHLY, CDR2 FYNNEI. Trimming at V came to 5 bases and at J to 5 bases, leaving 11 bases not matched to a gene. The CDR3 runs to 15 residues. The CDR3 nucleotides read TGTGCCAGCAGTCTCGACAGGGGACGTTATAACGAGCAGTACTTC. This translates into CASSLDRGRYNEQYF.

This chain links TRBV2 with TRBJ1-5; the D is unclear. Trimming removed 2 bases at V and 7 bases at J, with 12 bases between. The V gene's germline CDR1 is SNHLY and CDR2 FYNNEI. The CDR3 totals 14 residues. DNA for the CDR3: TGTGCCAGCAGTGAATCTGGGGTTGGGCAGCCCCAGCATTTT. It encodes CASSESGVGQPQHF.

The chain uses TRBV11-1 and TRBJ2-7; D is uncertain. V gave up 5 bases and J gave up 4 bases, with 18 bases separating them. This CDR3 is built from 15 residues. The germline gives CDR1 SGHAT, CDR2 FQDESV (reference sequence). The CDR3 nucleotides read TGTGCCAGCAGCCCATCGGCCGGACCCCAGTACGAGCAGTACTTC. It is translated as CASSPSAGPQYEQYF. The full variable domain, completed using reference TRBV11-1 and TRBJ2-7, is EAEVAQSPRYKITEKSQAVAFWCDPISGHATLYWYRQILGQGPELLVQFQDESVVDDSQLPKDRFSAERLKGVDSTLKIQPAELGDSAMYLCASSPSAGPQYEQYFGPGTRLTVT.

This sequence joins TRBV30 and TRBJ2-1; 7 positions agree with TRBD1. This CDR3 is 17 amino acids long. CDR1 is GTSNPN, CDR2 SVGIG, per germline (reference sequence). Germline trimming cut 3 bases from V and 4 bases from J; bases unmatched to any gene: 15. The CDR3 region is CAWRAAFGDRRYNEQFF. The CDR3 coding sequence is TGTGCCTGGAGAGCGGCTTTTGGGGACAGAAGATACAATGAGCAGTTCTTC. Full variable domain (remainder filled in from reference TRBV30 and TRBJ2-1): SQTIHQWPATLVQPVGSPLSLECTVEGTSNPNLYWYRQAAGRGLQLLFYSVGIGQISSEVPQNLSASRPQDRQFILSSKKLLLSDSGFYLCAWRAAFGDRRYNEQFFGPGTRLTVL.